This TCR beta chain came from a study of T cells after yellow fever vaccination. This CDR3 contains 13 residues. With 6 bases removed from V and 9 bases from J, the gap between germline ends came to 16 bases. TCRdb used MiXCR to reprocess the 5' RACE reads, holding one entry per CDR3 protein. The repertoire holds roughly 310,000 distinct CDR3 sequences, about 8.7% seen once, with roughly 17% in the top ten. This receptor was identified in a man aged 18-30 years who received the YFV17D yellow fever vaccine. The sample consisted of PBMCs, taken on the day of the first yellow fever vaccination. The genes are TRBV12-3 or TRBV12-4 and TRBJ2-3, with D possibly being TRBD2 (6 bases). The CDR3 sequence: CASRYRGKETQYF. For the CDR3, the DNA is TGTGCCAGCAGGTACCGGGGGAAGGAGACGCAGTATTTT.